The 19 T cell receptor beta chains given below trace back to one sample, sequenced in a study of blood T cell repertoires in COVID-19. Only in-frame clones appear in the TCRdb table, and some are missing; sequencing was by immunoSEQ multiplex PCR. This sample carries about 400,000 clones, around 87% of them seen once, and the ten largest clones take 0.9% to 1%. The specimen sequenced was PBMCs or T cells enriched from blood (not recorded which). Every receptor here comes from a woman in her 30s with acute COVID-19.

The chain carries TRBV12-3 or TRBV12-4 and TRBJ1-2, with D possibly matching TRBD1 (5 bases). This CDR3 contains 13 residues. V lost 2 bases and J 7 bases, leaving 11 bases between the germline ends. In DNA, the CDR3 is TGTGCCAGCAGTTTATTCGGGGGTTCTGGCTACACCTTC. This encodes CASSLFGGSGYTF.

The V call is TRBV11-2, the J call TRBJ1-2; possible D gene TRBD1, 5 bases. This CDR3 has 13 amino acids. CDR1 and CDR2 from the germline V gene are SGHAT and FQNNGV. V dropped 3 bases and J dropped 7 bases, with 12 bases sitting between them. The CDR3, as DNA: TGTGCCAGCAGCTTGGGACTTTTAGGTGGCTACACCTTC. Its translation: CASSLGLLGGYTF.

V is TRBV30 and J is TRBJ2-7; the match to TRBD1 covers 11 bases. The CDR3 contains 15 residues. Germline CDR1 GTSNPN, CDR2 SVGIG (reference sequence). Trimming at V came to 0 bases and at J to 4 bases, leaving 5 bases not matched to a gene. The CDR3 spells CAWSVGGQGVYEQYF. DNA for the CDR3: TGTGCCTGGAGTGTCGGGGGACAGGGGGTTTACGAGCAGTACTTC.

The rearrangement uses TRBV7-9 and TRBJ1-2, with a tentative D call TRBD1 (6 bases). The CDR3 is made up of 16 amino acids. In germline, CDR1 is SEHNR, CDR2 FQNEAQ (reference sequence). Trimming pared 1 base from V and 3 bases from J, leaving 15 bases between. CDR3: CASSLGRTGHDYGYTF. The CDR3 bases are TGTGCCAGCAGCTTAGGGAGAACGGGACATGACTATGGCTACACCTTC.

J is TRBJ2-3 and V is TRBV6-2 or TRBV6-3, with a weak D call TRBD2 (6 bases). With 2 bases removed from V and 0 bases from J, the gap between germline ends came to 12 bases. Germline values: CDR1 MNHEY, CDR2 SVGEGT. The CDR3 contains 16 residues. CDR3 DNA: TGTGCCAGCAGTTACGGAAGACTAGGTAGCACAGATACGCAGTATTTT. It is translated as CASSYGRLGSTDTQYF.

This chain uses TRBV13 with TRBJ2-7, with TRBD2 matching 8 bases. The CDR3 sequence is 14 residues long. V shed 1 base and J 6 bases; nucleotides not matched to a gene: 5. CDR1 is PRHDT, CDR2 FYEKMQ, per germline (reference sequence). CDR3: CASSLETGGVEQYF. The CDR3 DNA follows: TGTGCCAGCAGCTTAGAAACCGGGGGGGTCGAGCAGTACTTC.

The chain has TRBV2 and TRBJ2-7; weak D call: TRBD1 (5 bases). Germline CDR1 SNHLY, CDR2 FYNNEI. The CDR3 loop spans 12 amino acids. The V end lost 4 bases, the J end lost 6 bases, and 10 bases lay between the germline ends. The CDR3 reads CASSGTPPEQYF. CDR3 coding DNA: TGTGCCAGCAGTGGGACACCGCCCGAGCAGTACTTC.

The genes are TRBV10-3 and TRBJ2-7, with 9 bases fitting TRBD1. The germline V gene encodes CDR1 ENHRY and CDR2 SYGVKD. CDR3 length: 15 amino acids. V was pared by 6 bases and J by 2 bases, with 8 bases of the junction left unmatched. CDR3 DNA sequence: TGTGCCATCAGCCCCGGGACAGGGTACACCTACGAGCAGTACTTC. It is translated as CAISPGTGYTYEQYF.

The chain carries TRBV5-1 and TRBJ2-5; TRBD2 agrees at 16 bases. Germline V gene data show CDR1 as SGHRS and CDR2 as YFSETQ. CDR3 length: 17 residues. Trimming took 4 bases from V and 4 from J; bases not matched to a gene: 7. The CDR3 reads CASSAGTSGGASETQYF. The CDR3, as DNA: TGCGCCAGCAGCGCCGGGACTAGCGGGGGGGCCTCAGAGACCCAGTACTTC. Full variable domain (remainder filled in from reference TRBV5-1 and TRBJ2-5): KAGVTQTPRYLIKTRGQQVTLSCSPISGHRSVSWYQQTPGQGLQFLFEYFSETQRNKGNFPGRFSGRQFSNSRSEMNVSTLELGDSALYLCASSAGTSGGASETQYFGPGTRLLVL.

The V and J genes are TRBV7-6 and TRBJ2-2, with 7 bases fitting TRBD2. Germline CDR1 SGHVS, CDR2 FNYEAQ. The V and J ends lost 1 base and 4 bases, in that order; junction bases with no gene match: 3. The length of the CDR3 is 15 residues. The CDR3 coding sequence is TGTGCCAGCAGCTTAGGGACTAGTGGCACCGGGGAGCTGTTTTTT. Protein product: CASSLGTSGTGELFF.

The CDR3 DNA sequence: TGTGCCAGCAGTTTCGCGCGGAATGAGCAGTTCTTC. As protein: CASSFARNEQFF. The chain carries TRBV27 and TRBJ2-1; D is unclear. CDR3 length: 12 residues. Trimming took off 3 bases at V and 7 bases at J, with 7 bases between the two ends. Per germline, CDR1 MNHEY and CDR2 SMNVEV (reference sequence).

The chain carries TRBV7-9 and TRBJ1-6; D gene uncertain. This CDR3 contains 15 residues. Germline lookup yields CDR1 SEHNR and CDR2 FQNEAQ (reference sequence). The germline V and J ends were trimmed by 1 base and 7 bases, with 11 bases remaining between them. CDR3 bases: TGTGCCAGCAGCTTAGGTAATCCGGGGAATTCACCCCTCCACTTT. It codes for CASSLGNPGNSPLHF. The full variable domain, in which reference TRBV7-9 and TRBJ1-6 provide the parts outside the CDR3, is DTGVSQNPRHKITKRGQNVTFRCDPISEHNRLYWYRQTLGQGPEFLTYFQNEAQLEKSRLLSDRFSAERPKGSFSTLEIQRTEQGDSAMYLCASSLGNPGNSPLHFGNGTRLTVT.

This rearrangement joins TRBV3-1 (or the pseudogene TRBV3-2) to TRBJ2-3, with 9 nucleotides matching TRBD2. With V trimmed by 4 bases and J by 5 bases, 4 bases remained unmatched. Looked up from germline, CDR1 is LGHDT and CDR2 is YNNKEL (reference sequence). CDR3 length: 14 amino acids. CDR3: CASSRGGARDTQYF. In nucleotides, the CDR3 is TGTGCCAGCAGCCGCGGGGGGGCCAGAGATACGCAGTATTTT.

This clone was detected only a few times. This sequence joins TRBV29-1 and TRBJ2-7, with a possible D match to TRBD2 (5 bases). The length of the CDR3 is 14 residues. Trimming removed 0 bases from V and 2 bases from J, with 11 bases in between. CDR1 SQVTM and CDR2 ANQGSEA come from the germline V gene. CDR3 in DNA: TGCAGCGTTGAAGATTTGGGAGTCCCCTACGAGCAGTACTTC. It translates to CSVEDLGVPYEQYF.

The chain links TRBV4-3 to TRBJ2-1; 7 bases match TRBD2. This CDR3 is 16 amino acids long. Germline-derived CDR1 and CDR2 are LGHNA and YSLEER. Unmatched junction bases numbered 4, after V lost 2 bases and J lost 0 bases. The CDR3 is CASSQFLAASYNEQFF. The DNA for the CDR3 is TGCGCCAGCAGCCAATTCCTAGCGGCCTCCTACAATGAGCAGTTCTTC.

The chain links TRBV5-1 to TRBJ1-6, with 7 bases identical to TRBD1. The CDR3 extends over 15 amino acids. V lost 4 bases, J lost 9 bases, and 10 bases stayed unmatched. CDR1 SGHRS and CDR2 YFSETQ come from the germline V gene. The CDR3 region has the DNA TGCGCCAGCAGCCCAGGACAGGACTTTGGTTCACCCCTCCACTTT. The encoded protein is CASSPGQDFGSPLHF.

V usage is TRBV7-3 and J usage is TRBJ2-7, with D uncertain. There are 13 residues in the CDR3. The V gene's germline CDR1 is SGHTA and CDR2 FQGTGA. Trimming removed 6 bases at V and 4 bases at J, with 13 bases between. The CDR3 region is CASSLGPDYEQYF. The CDR3 DNA reads TGTGCCAGCAGTCTTGGCCCAGATTACGAGCAGTACTTC.

V is TRBV2 and J is TRBJ2-2, with 9 bases matching TRBD1. Trimming removed 1 base from V and 7 bases from J; junction bases left unmatched: 13. There are 18 residues in the CDR3. Germline V gene sequence: CDR1 SNHLY, CDR2 FYNNEI. For the CDR3, the DNA is TGTGCCAGCAGTGAAGGTGTAGGGACAGGGTTCGCGAACGGGGAGCTGTTTTTT. This codes for CASSEGVGTGFANGELFF. The full variable domain, completed using reference TRBV2 and TRBJ2-2, is EPEVTQTPSHQVTQMGQEVILRCVPISNHLYFYWYRQILGQKVEFLVSFYNNEISEKSEIFDDQFSVERPDGSNFTLKIRSTKLEDSAMYFCASSEGVGTGFANGELFFGEGSRLTVL.

CDR3 sequence reads: CASSPGHLFYEQYF. The CDR3 nucleotides are TGTGCCAGCAGCCCCGGACATTTATTCTACGAGCAGTACTTC. The rearrangement links TRBV9 to TRBJ2-7; maybe TRBD1 (5 bases). Germline V gene sequence: CDR1 SGDLS, CDR2 YYNGEE. There are 14 residues in the CDR3. Trimming left V 4 bases short and J 3 bases short, with 14 bases between.